This record concerns one T cell receptor (beta chain) sequence. Its antigen remains unknown. The sample comes from a study of PD-1 blockade in classical Hodgkin lymphoma. Findings and caveats of the study: Newly diagnosed patients had diversity similar to the baseline diversity of complete responders. According to reports, newly diagnosed patients had lower baseline TCR diversity than healthy donors, and relapsed/refractory patients had lower baseline TCR diversity still. The causes of the repertoire differences, possibly disease activity or prior therapy, remain undefined. Those patients who began receiving nivolumab less than 1 year after ASCT had lower diversity, and they were excluded.

Every patient had relapsed following autologous stem cell transplantation, and cohorts differed in brentuximab vedotin exposure. The CDR3 contains 13 residues. In germline, CDR1 is SGHNT, CDR2 YYREEE (reference sequence). The V end was cut by 4 bases, the J end by 8 bases, with 13 bases between. TCRdb keeps only in-frame clones here, not all; method: immunoSEQ multiplex PCR. The sample records tens of thousands of clones, about nine tenths being singletons. The chain carries TRBV5-4 and TRBJ2-1; D might be TRBD1 (6 bases). The sequencing here drew on peripheral blood mononuclear cells (PBMCs), taken at baseline. The TCR was taken from a human donor with classical Hodgkin lymphoma. The CDR3 sequence is CASSPQGRDEQFF. The CDR3 DNA reads as TGTGCCAGCAGCCCACAGGGCAGAGATGAGCAGTTCTTC.